This T cell receptor beta chain came from a study of OX40 agonist ivuxolimab in advanced cancers. The V end was cut by 4 bases, the J end by 6 bases, with 27 bases between. The CDR3 length is 18 residues. Germline V gene lookup returns CDR1 MGHRA and CDR2 YSYEKL. This table comes from immunoSEQ multiplex PCR, and its TCRdb copy is limited to in-frame clones, with some not included. The sample lists roughly 76,000 clones; 80% to 90% were seen once. The TCR comes from an adult with an advanced solid tumor such as melanoma, head and neck, liver or kidney cancer. The V and J genes are TRBV4-1 and TRBJ1-2; a weak D match, TRBD1 (5 bases). Sequenced here: CD4+ or CD8+ T cells sorted from blood, sampled in a trial of the OX40 agonist ivuxolimab. This CDR3 reads CASSPSWLKRGGMDGYTF. The CDR3 DNA reads TGCGCCAGCAGCCCCTCTTGGCTTAAGAGGGGAGGGATGGATGGCTACACCTTC.